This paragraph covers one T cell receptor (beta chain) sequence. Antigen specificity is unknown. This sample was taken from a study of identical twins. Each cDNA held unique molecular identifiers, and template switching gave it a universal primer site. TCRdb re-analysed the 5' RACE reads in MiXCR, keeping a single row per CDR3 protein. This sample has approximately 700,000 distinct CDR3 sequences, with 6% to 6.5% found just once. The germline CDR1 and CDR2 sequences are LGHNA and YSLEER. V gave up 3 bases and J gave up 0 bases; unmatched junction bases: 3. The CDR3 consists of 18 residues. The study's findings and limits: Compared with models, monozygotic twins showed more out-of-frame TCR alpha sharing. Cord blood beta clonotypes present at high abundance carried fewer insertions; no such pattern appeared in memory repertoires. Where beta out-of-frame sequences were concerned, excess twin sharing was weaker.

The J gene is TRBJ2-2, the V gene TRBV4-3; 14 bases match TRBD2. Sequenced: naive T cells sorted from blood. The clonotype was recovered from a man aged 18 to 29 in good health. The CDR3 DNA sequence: TGCGCCAGCAGCCACCGACTAGCGGGAGGGCCGAACACCGGGGAGCTGTTTTTT. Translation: CASSHRLAGGPNTGELFF.